This is a list of T cell receptor beta chains from one sample in a study of cytomegalovirus exposure and HLA in healthy donors. This table comes from immunoSEQ multiplex PCR, and its TCRdb copy is limited to in-frame clones, with some not included. The data contain around 140,000 clones, roughly 77% of them singletons. The specimen sequenced was PBMCs. The receptors shown here come from a male donor in good health and CMV-seronegative. CDR3s include the opening cysteine and the closing phenylalanine or tryptophan. D genes are given only for firm matches. For some rows the clone size is stated as once, few or many, or as a class when expanded; others skip it.

V: TRBV7-8; J: TRBJ2-7; D: TRBD2; size: NA; DNA: TGTGCCAGCAGCACCTTTCCAAGCGGGAAAGCCTACGAGCAGTACTTC; CDR3: CASSTFPSGKAYEQYF
V: TRBV4-1; J: TRBJ1-1; D: TRBD1; size: few; DNA: TGCGCCAGCAGCCACCGGTCAAGTTTGGGGACAGGACAAAACACTGAAGCTTTCTTT; CDR3: CASSHRSSLGTGQNTEAFF
V: TRBV5-1; J: TRBJ1-5; D: NA; size: NA; DNA: TGCGCCAGCTGCCGGGGGACCAATCAGCCCCAGCATTTT; CDR3: CASCRGTNQPQHF
V: TRBV27; J: TRBJ2-3; D: NA; size: NA; DNA: TGTGCCAGCAGTTCCCTCTACGGGGTAGACGGCACAGATACGCAGTATTTT; CDR3: CASSSLYGVDGTDTQYF
V: TRBV23-1; J: TRBJ2-2; D: NA; size: NA; DNA: TGCGCCAGCAGTAACGGGACCGGGGAGCTGTTTTTT; CDR3: CASSNGTGELFF
V: TRBV30; J: TRBJ2-1; D: TRBD2; size: once; DNA: TGTGCCTGGAGTGTACGATGGACTAGCGGACAGGGAGAGCAGTTCTTC; CDR3: CAWSVRWTSGQGEQFF
V: TRBV27; J: TRBJ2-7; D: NA; size: NA; DNA: TGTGCCAGCAGTCCCATAGACCGAGGCTACGAGCAGTACTTC; CDR3: CASSPIDRGYEQYF
V: TRBV5-4; J: TRBJ2-3; D: NA; size: NA; DNA: TGTGCCAGCAGAACCTCTGGCGGGGGCACAGATACGCAGTATTTT; CDR3: CASRTSGGGTDTQYF
V: TRBV2; J: TRBJ1-2; D: NA; size: NA; DNA: TGTGCCAGCAGTGAAGCAGCTCTAACCACAGGTTGGGGAGGCTACACCTTC; CDR3: CASSEAALTTGWGGYTF
V: TRBV19; J: TRBJ2-6; D: NA; size: NA; DNA: TGTGCCAGTAATAGGTTGGCAGGGTGGTCTGGGGCCAACGTCCTGACTTTC; CDR3: CASNRLAGWSGANVLTF
V: TRBV7-2; J: TRBJ1-1; D: NA; size: few; DNA: TGTGCCAGCAGCTTAAACAGGAACACTGAAGCTTTCTTT; CDR3: CASSLNRNTEAFF
V: TRBV4-3; J: TRBJ2-1; D: NA; size: NA; DNA: TGCGCCAGCAGCCAAACCGGGGATAGCTCCTACAATGAGCAGTTCTTC; CDR3: CASSQTGDSSYNEQFF
V: TRBV6-5; J: TRBJ1-1; D: TRBD1; size: NA; DNA: TGTGCCAGCAGTTACGTGGGACAGGGGGCGAAGGAAGCTTTCTTT; CDR3: CASSYVGQGAKEAFF
V: TRBV19; J: TRBJ2-7; D: NA; size: NA; DNA: TGTGCCAGTACCTCAGGGTCCCAGCTGTACTTC; CDR3: CASTSGSQLYF
V: TRBV6-6; J: TRBJ1-1; D: NA; size: NA; DNA: TGTGCCAGCAGTTACTCGACTGAGAACACTGAAGCTTTCTTT; CDR3: CASSYSTENTEAFF
V: TRBV7-2; J: TRBJ2-7; D: TRBD1; size: once; DNA: TGTGCCAGCAGCTTAGCCCTCCGGGACAGGGGACTCGAGCAGTACTTC; CDR3: CASSLALRDRGLEQYF
V: TRBV7-6; J: TRBJ2-7; D: TRBD2; size: NA; DNA: TGTGCCAGCAGCTTAGCAGCGGGGGGCGGCTACGAGCAGTACTTC; CDR3: CASSLAAGGGYEQYF
V: TRBV5-1; J: TRBJ2-1; D: NA; size: few; DNA: TGCGCCAGCAGCTTGGCAAGCGCGCACAATGAGCAGTTCTTC; CDR3: CASSLASAHNEQFF
V: TRBV11-2; J: TRBJ2-3; D: TRBD1; size: NA; DNA: TGTGCCAGCAGCTTAGGAGGGACAGGGAGCACAGATACGCAGTATTTT; CDR3: CASSLGGTGSTDTQYF
V: TRBV5-1; J: TRBJ1-4; D: TRBD1; size: NA; DNA: TGCGCCAGCAGCTTGGCCATGACAGGGGGCCGCGAAAAACTGTTTTTT; CDR3: CASSLAMTGGREKLFF
V: TRBV4-2; J: TRBJ2-7; D: NA; size: NA; DNA: TGTGCCAGCAGCCAAGATCGGTCCTCCTACGAGCAGTACTTC; CDR3: CASSQDRSSYEQYF
V: TRBV19; J: TRBJ2-1; D: NA; size: NA; DNA: TGTGCCAGTAGTATCGGACCTGAGCGGTTCAATGAGCAGTTCTTC; CDR3: CASSIGPERFNEQFF
V: TRBV4-3; J: TRBJ2-5; D: TRBD1; size: NA; DNA: TGCGCCAGCAGCCATGGGACAGGCCCTCAAGAGACCCAGTACTTC; CDR3: CASSHGTGPQETQYF
V: TRBV5-1; J: TRBJ2-5; D: TRBD2; size: NA; DNA: TGCGCCAGCAGCTTGGCCTGGGGGGGAGAGACCCAGTACTTC; CDR3: CASSLAWGGETQYF
V: TRBV5-1; J: TRBJ2-7; D: TRBD2; size: NA; DNA: TGCGCCAGCAGCGGCCAGACTAGCGGGAGGGGAAACGAGCAGTACTTC; CDR3: CASSGQTSGRGNEQYF
V: TRBV29-1; J: TRBJ2-5; D: TRBD2; size: NA; DNA: TGCAGCGTTGGTGGCGGGAGTGCAGAGACCCAGTACTTC; CDR3: CSVGGGSAETQYF